One sample yielded the 23 T cell receptor beta chains listed below, sequenced in a study of blood T cells in healthy people across ages. A sample-barcoded 5' primer and a J-beta primer mix were used in a second PCR of roughly 7 to 11 cycles. TCRdb passed the 5' RACE reads through MiXCR, listing each CDR3 protein once. The sample comprises some 1.8 million distinct CDR3 sequences, about 39% of which are singletons, and under 30% rests with the top ten. The material sequenced was blood. These receptors all come from a human donor in good health.

The chain is built from TRBV21-1 and TRBJ1-6; TRBD1 was called by the table and not checked on the DNA. TRBV21-1 is a pseudogene segment. The CDR3 extends over 12 amino acids. The CDR3 is CASSTNRSPLHF. The CDR3 DNA reads as TGTGCCAGCAGCACAAACAGGTCACCCCTCCACTTT.

This clonotype was detected a few times. A junction boundary mismatches the germline segment, possibly from a read error. V usage is TRBV7-2 and J usage is TRBJ1-2, with a possible D match to TRBD1 (6 bases). Looked up from germline, CDR1 is SGHTA and CDR2 is FQGNSA. CDR3 length equals 14 residues. CDR3 sequence (DNA): TGTGCCGGCAGCCGCAAGGGGGGCCCCTATGGCTACACCTTC. Its translation is CAGSRKGGPYGYTF.

This clonotype appeared a few times. V and J are TRBV7-2 and TRBJ2-1; D is undetermined. Germline loops: CDR1 SGHTA, CDR2 FQGNSA. This CDR3 has 14 residues. V lost 1 base, J lost 6 bases, and 10 bases lay in between. The CDR3 loop reads CASSLVQLINEQFF. CDR3 bases: TGTGCCAGCAGCTTAGTGCAGTTAATCAATGAGCAGTTCTTC.

Turning to this clonotype: A single base separates this from a much larger clone, so it may be a read error. The chain couples TRBV28 to TRBJ2-7; D is undetermined. Germline CDR1 MDHEN, CDR2 SYDVKM. This CDR3 comprises 11 residues. The CDR3 DNA is TGTGCCAGCAGTTTATTCTACGAGCGGTACTTC. Translating it yields CASSLFYERYF. The full variable domain, in which reference TRBV28 and TRBJ2-7 provide the parts outside the CDR3, is DVKVTQSSRYLVKRTGEKVFLECVQDMDHENMFWYRQDPGLGLRLIYFSYDVKMKEKGDIPEGYSVSREKKERFSLILESASTNQTSMYLCASSLFYERYFGPGTRLTVT.

V usage is TRBV9 and J usage is TRBJ2-1; D tentatively fits TRBD1 or TRBD2 (6 bases each). CDR1 is SGDLS, CDR2 YYNGEE, per germline. The CDR3 is made up of 14 amino acids. V gave up 6 bases and J gave up 10 bases, with 20 bases separating them. CDR3 sequence: CASNRGDLTREQFF. Written as DNA, the CDR3 is TGTGCCAGCAATAGGGGGGACTTAACAAGGGAGCAGTTCTTC.

This chain's CDR3 is CASSQDRMGFRETQYF. CDR3 DNA: TGCGCCAGCAGCCAAGATCGGATGGGATTTAGGGAGACCCAGTACTTC. The chain uses TRBV4-3 and TRBJ2-5; D unclear. Germline CDR1 is LGHNA and CDR2 is YSLEER. V lost 0 bases and J 5 bases, leaving 16 bases between the germline ends. This CDR3 has 16 amino acids.

The chain combines TRBV10-3 with TRBJ2-7, with 12 bases identical to TRBD2. There are 17 residues in the CDR3. Germline lookup yields CDR1 ENHRY and CDR2 SYGVKD. J lost 1 base, V lost 3 bases, and 7 bases had no gene match. The CDR3 DNA reads as TGTGCCATCAGTGAAGGACTAGCGGGGATCATATCCTACGAGCAGTACTTC. Its translation is CAISEGLAGIISYEQYF.

CDR3: CASSAGRRYF. For the CDR3, the DNA is TGTGCCAGCAGTGCGGGACGGCGGTACTTC. The genes are TRBV6-2 or TRBV6-3 and TRBJ2-7, with D perhaps TRBD2 (6 bases). The germline V gene encodes CDR1 MNHEY and CDR2 SVGEGT. The germline V and J ends were trimmed by 5 bases and 12 bases, with 11 bases remaining between them. The CDR3 is 10 residues long.

This clonotype is a singleton in its sample. V is TRBV11-3 and J is TRBJ1-3; D is possibly TRBD1 (6 bases). The germline gives CDR1 SGHNT, CDR2 YENEEA. The V end lost 4 bases, the J end lost 3 bases, and 10 bases lay between the germline ends. The CDR3 is made up of 14 amino acids. CDR3 DNA: TGTGCCAGCAGCTCCCGGACAGTTGGAAACACCATATATTTT. Its translation: CASSSRTVGNTIYF. The whole variable domain, filled in from reference TRBV11-3 and TRBJ1-3, reads EAGVVQSPRYKIIEKKQPVAFWCNPISGHNTLYWYLQNLGQGPELLIRYENEEAVDDSQLPKDRFSAERLKGVDSTLKIQPAELGDSAVYLCASSSRTVGNTIYFGEGSWLTVV.

The table lists this clonotype with many counts. The chain combines TRBV4-3 with TRBJ1-1; D unclear. V was shortened by 0 bases and J by 5 bases, with 13 bases between the two germline ends. Germline V lookup: CDR1 LGHNA, CDR2 YSLEER. The CDR3 consists of 15 residues. In DNA, the CDR3 is TGCGCCAGCAGCCAAGATTACATTTTTGGGACTGAAGCTTTCTTT. Translated, it gives CASSQDYIFGTEAFF.

The chain joins TRBV5-1 to TRBJ2-1; the D call may be TRBD1 or TRBD2 (5 bases each). CDR3 length equals 16 residues. The V and J ends lost 3 bases and 7 bases respectively, with 20 bases between them. The germline gives CDR1 SGHRS, CDR2 YFSETQ. CDR3 in amino acids: CASSYSPRDPGNEQFF. The CDR3 bases are TGCGCCAGCAGCTATTCCCCCCGGGACCCCGGGAATGAGCAGTTCTTC.

This clonotype has more than one count but fewer than ten. The chain carries TRBV12-3 or TRBV12-4 and TRBJ2-4, with 8 bases identical to TRBD1. The J call may be wrong; the DNA end is better matched by TRBJ2-7. This CDR3 is 14 amino acids long. The CDR3 protein is CASSLMDRVYEQYF. The CDR3 DNA is TGTGCCAGCAGTTTAATGGACAGGGTCTACGAGCAGTACTTC.

The chain employs TRBV29-1 and TRBJ2-3, with D possibly being TRBD1 or TRBD2 (6 bases each). V was pared by 3 bases and J by 6 bases, with 19 bases between. This CDR3 has 15 amino acids. Germline lookup yields CDR1 SQVTM and CDR2 ANQGSEA. CDR3 coding DNA: TGCAGCGTTGAGAGACCCGGGGGCCGTATGGATACGCAGTATTTT. Translating it yields CSVERPGGRMDTQYF.

The V gene is TRBV12-3 or TRBV12-4, the J gene TRBJ2-5; D assignment may be TRBD1 or TRBD2 (5 bases each). The CDR3 runs to 12 residues. The germline V and J ends were trimmed by 4 bases and 11 bases, with 14 bases remaining between them. The CDR3 region is CASSSRVVAQYF. The CDR3, as DNA: TGTGCCAGCAGTTCCAGGGTAGTAGCGCAGTACTTC.

There are a few counts of this clonotype. V and J are TRBV20-1 and TRBJ2-1; 10 bases align to TRBD2. The V segment lost 0 bases and the J segment 8 bases; nucleotides outside the gene matches: 10. The CDR3 runs to 16 residues. The germline V gene has CDR1 DFQATT and CDR2 SNEGSKA (reference sequence). The CDR3 protein is CSARDPVSSGGHEQFF. In DNA form, the CDR3 reads TGCAGTGCTAGAGATCCGGTCAGTAGCGGGGGGCATGAGCAGTTCTTC.

This clonotype was seen a few times. The V gene is TRBV5-6, the J gene TRBJ2-1; maybe TRBD1 (5 bases). This CDR3 has 15 amino acids. The ends were cut back, 3 bases at V and 7 bases at J, with 17 bases in the middle. CDR1 is SGHDT, CDR2 YYEEEE, per germline. CDR3 in DNA: TGTGCCAGCAGCTCCCTGAAGGGGCTTGGAAATGAGCAGTTCTTC. It yields the protein CASSSLKGLGNEQFF.

This clonotype was seen only a few times. The chain employs TRBV5-1 and TRBJ2-7; TRBD1 is a possible D gene (6 bases). CDR1 and CDR2 from the germline V gene are SGHRS and YFSETQ. Trimming took 4 bases from V and 7 from J, leaving 24 bases between them. The CDR3 has 16 residues. The CDR3 nucleotides are TGCGCCAGCAGCCTTCAACTGGGGGCGCGAAATGAGGAGCAGTACTTC. It codes for CASSLQLGARNEEQYF.

This clonotype was detected once. J is TRBJ2-4 and V is TRBV7-2; 8 bases line up with TRBD2. CDR1 and CDR2 from the germline V gene are SGHTA and FQGNSA. The CDR3 length is 16 residues. V trimming: 3 bases; J trimming: 1 base; junction bases outside the gene matches: 5. The CDR3 sequence: CASSFGPGGAKNIQYF. The CDR3 DNA reads TGTGCCAGCAGCTTTGGCCCGGGGGGGGCCAAAAACATTCAGTACTTC.

The chain has TRBV27 and TRBJ2-3; D not resolved. The germline V gene encodes CDR1 MNHEY and CDR2 SMNVEV (reference sequence). The V end lost 6 bases, the J end lost 2 bases, and 18 bases lay between the germline ends. The CDR3 consists of 16 residues. CDR3 amino acids: CASSAPPPKYTDTQYF. DNA of the CDR3: TGTGCCAGCAGCGCACCACCTCCCAAATACACAGATACGCAGTATTTT.

V and J are TRBV18 and TRBJ2-5; the D gene is possibly TRBD1 (5 bases). The DNA end lines up better with TRBJ2-7; the J call may be wrong. CDR3 size: 15 residues. CDR1 and CDR2 from the germline V gene are KGHSH and LQKENI. The CDR3 is CASSPNTRVAYEQYF. The CDR3 DNA is TGTGCCAGCTCACCAAATACCAGGGTGGCCTACGAGCAGTACTTC.

This clonotype was picked up a small number of times. V and J are TRBV6-5 and TRBJ1-2; weak D call: TRBD1 (5 bases). This CDR3 comprises 12 residues. Germline V CDR1 and CDR2: MNHEY, SVGAGI. The V end lost 11 bases, the J end lost 7 bases, and 17 bases lay between the germline ends. CDR3 loop: CACMPTGGGYTF. CDR3 coding DNA: TGTGCCTGCATGCCAACGGGGGGTGGCTACACCTTC.

This clonotype was observed at least ten times. The genes are TRBV7-9 and TRBJ2-5, with 8 bases aligning to TRBD1. Germline trimming cut 2 bases from V and 5 bases from J; bases unmatched to any gene: 10. The CDR3 sequence is 16 residues long. Germline V gives CDR1 SEHNR, CDR2 FQNEAQ (reference sequence). This chain's CDR3 is CASSLIDRGSLETQYF. The CDR3 region has the DNA TGTGCCAGCAGCTTAATCGACAGGGGTTCGCTGGAGACCCAGTACTTC.

V usage is TRBV7-9 and J usage is TRBJ2-7, with 8 bases identical to TRBD1. With 4 bases clipped from V and 5 bases from J, the junction kept 7 bases outside the gene matches. The CDR3 contains 14 residues. Germline V gives CDR1 SEHNR, CDR2 FQNEAQ (reference sequence). Written as DNA, the CDR3 is TGTGCCAGCAGCTCCGACAGGGGATGGGACGAGCAGTACTTC. This translates into CASSSDRGWDEQYF.